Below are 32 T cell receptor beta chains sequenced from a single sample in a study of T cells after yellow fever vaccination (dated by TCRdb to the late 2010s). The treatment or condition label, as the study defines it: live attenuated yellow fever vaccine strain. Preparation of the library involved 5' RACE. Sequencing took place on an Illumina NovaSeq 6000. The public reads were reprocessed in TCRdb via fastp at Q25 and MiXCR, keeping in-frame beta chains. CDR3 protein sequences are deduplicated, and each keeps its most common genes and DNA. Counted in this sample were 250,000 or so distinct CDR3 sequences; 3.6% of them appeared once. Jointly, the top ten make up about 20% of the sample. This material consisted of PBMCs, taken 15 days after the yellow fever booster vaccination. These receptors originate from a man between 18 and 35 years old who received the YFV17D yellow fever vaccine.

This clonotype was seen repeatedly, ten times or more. The CDR3 DNA reads as TGTGCCAGCTCACCAAATAGGGAGACGGTCTATGGCTACACCTTC. Amino acids: CASSPNRETVYGYTF. The chain links TRBV18 to TRBJ1-2; D gene unclear. This CDR3 has 15 amino acids. Per the germline V gene, CDR1 is KGHSH and CDR2 is LQKENI. V lost 2 bases and J lost 4, with 14 bases in between.

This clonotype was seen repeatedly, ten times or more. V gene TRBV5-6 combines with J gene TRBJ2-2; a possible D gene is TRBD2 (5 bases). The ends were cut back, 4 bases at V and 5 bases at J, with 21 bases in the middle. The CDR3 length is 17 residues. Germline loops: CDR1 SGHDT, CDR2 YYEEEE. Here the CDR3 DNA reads TGTGCCAGCAGCCCGGGTGCGATCGAGAGGGAAACCGGGGAGCTGTTTTTT. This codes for CASSPGAIERETGELFF.

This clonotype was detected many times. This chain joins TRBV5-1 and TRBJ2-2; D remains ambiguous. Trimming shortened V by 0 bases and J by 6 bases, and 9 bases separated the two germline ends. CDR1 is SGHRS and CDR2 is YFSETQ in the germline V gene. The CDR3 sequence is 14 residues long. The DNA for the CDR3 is TGCGCCAGCAGCTTGGAGTTCGTGGCCGGGGAGCTGTTTTTT. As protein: CASSLEFVAGELFF.

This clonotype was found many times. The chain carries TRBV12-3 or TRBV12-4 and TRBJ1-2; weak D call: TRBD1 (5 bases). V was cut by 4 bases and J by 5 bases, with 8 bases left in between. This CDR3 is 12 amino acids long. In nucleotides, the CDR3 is TGTGCCAGCAGTTGGGGCGGGTATGGCTACACCTTC. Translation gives CASSWGGYGYTF.

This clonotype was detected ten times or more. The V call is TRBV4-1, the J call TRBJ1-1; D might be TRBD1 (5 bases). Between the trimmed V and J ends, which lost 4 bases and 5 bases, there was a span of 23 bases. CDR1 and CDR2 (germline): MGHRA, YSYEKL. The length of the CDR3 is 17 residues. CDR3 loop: CASSPTRDAWLGTEAFF. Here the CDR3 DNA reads TGCGCCAGCAGCCCCACCCGGGACGCCTGGCTGGGAACTGAAGCTTTCTTT.

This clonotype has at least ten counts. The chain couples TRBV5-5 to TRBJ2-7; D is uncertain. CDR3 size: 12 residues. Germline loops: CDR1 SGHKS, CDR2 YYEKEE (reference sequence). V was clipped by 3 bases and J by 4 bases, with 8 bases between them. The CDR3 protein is CASSSYEYEQYF. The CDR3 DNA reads TGTGCCAGCAGCTCTTACGAGTACGAGCAGTACTTC.

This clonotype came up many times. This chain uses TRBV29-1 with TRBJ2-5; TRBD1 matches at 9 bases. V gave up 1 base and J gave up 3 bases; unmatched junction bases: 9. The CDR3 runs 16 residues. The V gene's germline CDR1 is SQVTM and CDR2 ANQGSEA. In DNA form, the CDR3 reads TGCAGCGTTGAAGGCGTGGCCTGGGACAGGGAAGAGACCCAGTACTTC. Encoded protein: CSVEGVAWDREETQYF.

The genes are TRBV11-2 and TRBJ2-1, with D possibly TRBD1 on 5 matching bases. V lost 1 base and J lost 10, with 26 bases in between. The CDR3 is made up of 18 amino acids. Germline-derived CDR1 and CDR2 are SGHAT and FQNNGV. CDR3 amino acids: CASSLAPVEDILPREQFF. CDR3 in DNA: TGTGCCAGCAGCTTAGCGCCGGTCGAGGACATTCTACCAAGGGAGCAGTTCTTC. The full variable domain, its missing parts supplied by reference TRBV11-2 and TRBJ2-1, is EAGVAQSPRYKIIEKRQSVAFWCNPISGHATLYWYQQILGQGPKLLIQFQNNGVVDDSQLPKDRFSAERLKGVDSTLKIQPAKLEDSAVYLCASSLAPVEDILPREQFFGPGTRLTVL.

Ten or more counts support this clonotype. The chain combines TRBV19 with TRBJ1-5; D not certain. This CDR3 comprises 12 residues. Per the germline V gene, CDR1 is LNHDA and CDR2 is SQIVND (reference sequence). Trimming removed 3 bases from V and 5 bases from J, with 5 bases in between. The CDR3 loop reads CASSIPYQPQHF. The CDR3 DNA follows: TGTGCCAGTAGTATCCCTTATCAGCCCCAGCATTTT. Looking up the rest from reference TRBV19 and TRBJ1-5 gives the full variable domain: DGGITQSPKYLFRKEGQNVTLSCEQNLNHDAMYWYRQDPGQGLRLIYYSQIVNDFQKGDIAEGYSVSREKKESFPLTVTSAQKNPTAFYLCASSIPYQPQHFGDGTRLSIL.

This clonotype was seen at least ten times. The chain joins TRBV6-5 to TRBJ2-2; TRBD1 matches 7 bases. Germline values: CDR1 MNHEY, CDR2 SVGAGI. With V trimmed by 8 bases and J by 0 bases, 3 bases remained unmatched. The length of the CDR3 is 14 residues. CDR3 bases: TGTGCCAGCTCTCAGGGGGCGAACACCGGGGAGCTGTTTTTT. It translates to CASSQGANTGELFF.

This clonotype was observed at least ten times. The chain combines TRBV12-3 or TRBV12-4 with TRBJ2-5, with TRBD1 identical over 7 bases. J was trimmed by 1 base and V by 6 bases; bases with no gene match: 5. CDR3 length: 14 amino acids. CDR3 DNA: TGTGCCAGCAGGCGACAGGGCTTCCAAGAGACCCAGTACTTC. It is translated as CASRRQGFQETQYF.

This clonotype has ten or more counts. The CDR3 here is CASSLFAGGLETQYF. CDR3 in DNA: TGCGCCAGCAGCTTGTTTGCGGGGGGGCTGGAGACCCAGTACTTC. The chain uses TRBV5-1 and TRBJ2-5; TRBD2 matches 9 bases. There are 15 residues in the CDR3. The germline CDR1 and CDR2 sequences are SGHRS and YFSETQ. Trimming took 1 base from V and 5 from J; bases not matched to a gene: 6.

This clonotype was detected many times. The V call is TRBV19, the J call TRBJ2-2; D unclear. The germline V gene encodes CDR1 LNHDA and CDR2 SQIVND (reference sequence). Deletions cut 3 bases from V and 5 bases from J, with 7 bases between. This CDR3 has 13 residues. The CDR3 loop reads CASSIDKTGELFF. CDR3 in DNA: TGTGCCAGTAGTATCGACAAGACCGGGGAGCTGTTTTTT.

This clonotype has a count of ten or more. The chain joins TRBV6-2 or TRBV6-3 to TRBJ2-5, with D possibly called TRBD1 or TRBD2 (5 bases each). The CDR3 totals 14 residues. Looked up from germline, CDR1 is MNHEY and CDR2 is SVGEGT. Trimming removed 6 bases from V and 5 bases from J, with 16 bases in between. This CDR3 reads CASSRRDPSETQYF. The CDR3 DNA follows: TGTGCCAGCAGCCGCCGGGACCCATCGGAGACCCAGTACTTC.

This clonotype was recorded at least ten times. In DNA, the CDR3 is TGCGCCAGCAGCCTAGCGGGGGCCCCGAATGAGCAGTTCTTC. Translated: CASSLAGAPNEQFF. The chain has TRBV5-1 and TRBJ2-1; 10 positions agree with TRBD2. In germline, CDR1 is SGHRS, CDR2 YFSETQ. The V and J ends lost 4 bases and 7 bases, in that order; junction bases with no gene match: 5. The CDR3 loop spans 14 amino acids.

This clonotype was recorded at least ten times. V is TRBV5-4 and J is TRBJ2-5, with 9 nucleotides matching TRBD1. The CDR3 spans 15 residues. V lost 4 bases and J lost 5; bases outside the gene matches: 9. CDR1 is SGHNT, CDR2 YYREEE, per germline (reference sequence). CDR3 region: CASSQGQGLSETQYF. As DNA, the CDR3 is TGTGCCAGCAGCCAAGGACAGGGGCTGAGCGAGACCCAGTACTTC.

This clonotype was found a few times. For the CDR3, the DNA is TGTGCTAGTGGTTCCTCTTTGGGGGACATCTTTCACGAGCAGTACTTC. This translates into CASGSSLGDIFHEQYF. This chain links TRBV12-5 with TRBJ2-7; D is perhaps TRBD1 (6 bases). Trimming pared 4 bases from V and 5 bases from J, leaving 21 bases between. The CDR3 extends over 16 amino acids. The germline V gene encodes CDR1 LGHNT and CDR2 FRNRAP. The entire variable domain, with the rest obtained from reference TRBV12-5 and TRBJ2-7, is as follows: DARVTQTPRHKVTEMGQEVTMRCQPILGHNTVFWYRQTMMQGLELLAYFRNRAPLDDSGMPKDRFSAEMPDATLATLKIQPSEPRDSAVYFCASGSSLGDIFHEQYFGPGTRLTVT.

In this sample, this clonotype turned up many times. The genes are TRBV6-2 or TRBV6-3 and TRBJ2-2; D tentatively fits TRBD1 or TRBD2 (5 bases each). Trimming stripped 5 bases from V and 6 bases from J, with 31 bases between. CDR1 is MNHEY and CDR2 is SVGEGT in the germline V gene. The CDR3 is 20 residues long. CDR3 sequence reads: CASSTPIRDGAARVAGELFF. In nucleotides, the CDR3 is TGTGCCAGCAGTACGCCGATCCGGGACGGGGCTGCCCGGGTGGCCGGGGAGCTGTTTTTT.

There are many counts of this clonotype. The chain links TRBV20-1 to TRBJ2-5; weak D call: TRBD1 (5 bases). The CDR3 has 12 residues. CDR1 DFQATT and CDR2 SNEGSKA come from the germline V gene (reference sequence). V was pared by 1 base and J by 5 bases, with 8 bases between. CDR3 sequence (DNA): TGCAGTGCTAGAGGGGGCGCCGAGACCCAGTACTTC. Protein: CSARGGAETQYF.

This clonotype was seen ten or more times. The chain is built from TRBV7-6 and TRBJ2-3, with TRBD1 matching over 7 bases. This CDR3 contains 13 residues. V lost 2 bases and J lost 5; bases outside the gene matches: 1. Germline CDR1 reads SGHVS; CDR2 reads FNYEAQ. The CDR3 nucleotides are TGTGCCAGCAGCTTACGACAGGGAGATACGCAGTATTTT. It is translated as CASSLRQGDTQYF. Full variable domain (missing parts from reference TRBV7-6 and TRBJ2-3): GAGVSQSPRYKVTKRGQDVALRCDPISGHVSLYWYRQALGQGPEFLTYFNYEAQQDKSGLPNDRFSAERPEGSISTLTIQRTEQRDSAMYRCASSLRQGDTQYFGPGTRLTVL.

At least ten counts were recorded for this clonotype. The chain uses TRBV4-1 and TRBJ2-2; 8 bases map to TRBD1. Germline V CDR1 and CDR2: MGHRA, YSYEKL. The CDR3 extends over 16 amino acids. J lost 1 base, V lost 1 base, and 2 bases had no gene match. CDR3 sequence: CASSQVGQGNTGELFF. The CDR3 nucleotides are TGCGCCAGCAGCCAAGTCGGACAGGGGAACACCGGGGAGCTGTTTTTT.

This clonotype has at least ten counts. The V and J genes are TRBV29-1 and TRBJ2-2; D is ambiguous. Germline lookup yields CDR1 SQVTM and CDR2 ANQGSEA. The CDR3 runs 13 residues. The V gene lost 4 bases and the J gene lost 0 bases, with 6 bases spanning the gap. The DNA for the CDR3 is TGCAGCGTTGTAGGATCGAACACCGGGGAGCTGTTTTTT. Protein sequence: CSVVGSNTGELFF.

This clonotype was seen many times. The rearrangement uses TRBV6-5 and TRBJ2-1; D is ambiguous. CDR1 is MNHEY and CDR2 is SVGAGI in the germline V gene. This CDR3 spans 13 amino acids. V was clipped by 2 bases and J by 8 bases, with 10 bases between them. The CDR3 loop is CASSYPARDEQFF. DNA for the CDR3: TGTGCCAGCAGTTACCCGGCCCGGGATGAGCAGTTCTTC.

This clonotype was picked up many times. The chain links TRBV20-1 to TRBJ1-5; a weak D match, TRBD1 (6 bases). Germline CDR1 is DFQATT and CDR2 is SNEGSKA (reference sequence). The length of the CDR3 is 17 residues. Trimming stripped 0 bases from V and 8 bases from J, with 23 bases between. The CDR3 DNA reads TGCAGTGCTAGAGATCGGTTCAGGGGCCAAATGGGAGAGCCCCAGCATTTT. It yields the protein CSARDRFRGQMGEPQHF.

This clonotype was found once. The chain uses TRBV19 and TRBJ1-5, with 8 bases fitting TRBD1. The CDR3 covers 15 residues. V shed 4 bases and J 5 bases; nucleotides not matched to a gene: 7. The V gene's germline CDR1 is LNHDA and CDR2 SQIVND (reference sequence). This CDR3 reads CASSKAGGLDQPQHF. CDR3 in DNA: TGTGCCAGTAGTAAGGCAGGGGGCCTGGATCAGCCCCAGCATTTT.

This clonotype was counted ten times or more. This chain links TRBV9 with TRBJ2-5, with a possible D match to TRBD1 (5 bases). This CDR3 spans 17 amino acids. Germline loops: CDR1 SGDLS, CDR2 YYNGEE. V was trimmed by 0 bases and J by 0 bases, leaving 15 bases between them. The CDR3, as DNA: TGTGCCAGCAGCGTAGTAGGTACAGGACGATACCAAGAGACCCAGTACTTC. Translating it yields CASSVVGTGRYQETQYF. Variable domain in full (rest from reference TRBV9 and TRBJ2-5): DSGVTQTPKHLITATGQRVTLRCSPRSGDLSVYWYQQSLDQGLQFLIQYYNGEERAKGNILERFSAQQFPDLHSELNLSSLELGDSALYFCASSVVGTGRYQETQYFGPGTRLLVL.

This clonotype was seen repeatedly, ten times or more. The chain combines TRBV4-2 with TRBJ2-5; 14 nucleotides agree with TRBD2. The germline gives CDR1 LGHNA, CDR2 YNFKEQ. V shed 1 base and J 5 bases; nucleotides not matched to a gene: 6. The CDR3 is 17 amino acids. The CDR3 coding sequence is TGTGCCAGCAGCCAAGCAGGGACTAGCGGGGGAGTCGAGACCCAGTACTTC. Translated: CASSQAGTSGGVETQYF.

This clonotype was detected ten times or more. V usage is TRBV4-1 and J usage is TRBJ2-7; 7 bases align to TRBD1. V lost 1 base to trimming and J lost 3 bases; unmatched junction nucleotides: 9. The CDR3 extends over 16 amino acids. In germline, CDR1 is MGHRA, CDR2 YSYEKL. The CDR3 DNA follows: TGCGCCAGCAGCCAAGTTTGGACAGGAGGTTTCTACGAGCAGTACTTC. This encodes CASSQVWTGGFYEQYF.

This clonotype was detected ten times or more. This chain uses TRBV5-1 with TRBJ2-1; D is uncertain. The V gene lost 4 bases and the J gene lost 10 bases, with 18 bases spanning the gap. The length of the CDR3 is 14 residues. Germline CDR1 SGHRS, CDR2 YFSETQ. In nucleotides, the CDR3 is TGCGCCAGCAGCCCCACGGGTAGTGTTCGCGAGCAGTTCTTC. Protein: CASSPTGSVREQFF. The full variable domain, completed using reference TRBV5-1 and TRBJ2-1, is KAGVTQTPRYLIKTRGQQVTLSCSPISGHRSVSWYQQTPGQGLQFLFEYFSETQRNKGNFPGRFSGRQFSNSRSEMNVSTLELGDSALYLCASSPTGSVREQFFGPGTRLTVL.

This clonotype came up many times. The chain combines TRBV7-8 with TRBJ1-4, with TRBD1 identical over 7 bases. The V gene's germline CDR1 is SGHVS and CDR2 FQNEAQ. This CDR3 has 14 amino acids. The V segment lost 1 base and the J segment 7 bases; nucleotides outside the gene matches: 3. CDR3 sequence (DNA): TGTGCCAGCAGCTTAGGACAGGGATTTGAAAAACTGTTTTTT. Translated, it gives CASSLGQGFEKLFF.

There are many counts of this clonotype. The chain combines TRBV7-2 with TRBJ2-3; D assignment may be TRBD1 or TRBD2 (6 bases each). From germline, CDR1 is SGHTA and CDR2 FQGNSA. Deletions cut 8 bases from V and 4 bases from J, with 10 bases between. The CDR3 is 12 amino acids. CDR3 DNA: TGTGCCAGCGAGGGGGGTTCAGATACGCAGTATTTT. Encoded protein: CASEGGSDTQYF. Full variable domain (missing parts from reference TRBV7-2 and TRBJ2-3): GAGVSQSPSNKVTEKGKDVELRCDPISGHTALYWYRQSLGQGLEFLIYFQGNSAPDKSGLPSDRFSAERTGGSVSTLTIQRTQQEDSAVYLCASEGGSDTQYFGPGTRLTVL.

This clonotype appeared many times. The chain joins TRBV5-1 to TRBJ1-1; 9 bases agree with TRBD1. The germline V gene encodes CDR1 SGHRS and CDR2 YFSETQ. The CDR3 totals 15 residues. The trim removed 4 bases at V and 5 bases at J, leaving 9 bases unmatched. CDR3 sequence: CASSNSGDRVTEAFF. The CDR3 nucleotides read TGCGCCAGCAGCAACTCCGGGGACAGGGTGACTGAAGCTTTCTTT.